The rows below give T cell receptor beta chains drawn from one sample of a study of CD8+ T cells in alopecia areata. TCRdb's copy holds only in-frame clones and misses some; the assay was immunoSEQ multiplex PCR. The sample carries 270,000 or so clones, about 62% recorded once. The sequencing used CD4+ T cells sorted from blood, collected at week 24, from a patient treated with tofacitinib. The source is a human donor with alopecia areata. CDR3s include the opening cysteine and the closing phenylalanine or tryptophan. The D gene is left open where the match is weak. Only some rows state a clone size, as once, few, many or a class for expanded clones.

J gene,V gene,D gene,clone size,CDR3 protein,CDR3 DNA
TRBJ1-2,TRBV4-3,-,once,CASSQEGFYGYTF,TGCGCCAGCAGCCAAGAAGGTTTCTATGGCTACACCTTC
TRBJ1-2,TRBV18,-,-,CASRNRTASYGYTF,TGTGCCAGTCGTAATCGGACAGCTTCCTATGGCTACACCTTC
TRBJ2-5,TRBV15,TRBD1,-,CATSREVTRTGSTETQYF,TGTGCCACCAGCAGAGAGGTTACGAGGACAGGGTCTACGGAGACCCAGTACTTC
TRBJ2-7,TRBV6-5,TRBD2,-,CASRGLAVGEQYF,TGTGCCAGCAGGGGACTAGCCGTGGGGGAGCAGTACTTC
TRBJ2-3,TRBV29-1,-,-,CSAERDLSQITQYF,TGCAGCGCCGAAAGGGATTTATCACAGATAACGCAGTATTTT
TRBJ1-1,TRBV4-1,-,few,CASSQVQGRNTEAFF,TGCGCCAGCAGCCAAGTCCAGGGAAGGAACACTGAAGCTTTCTTT
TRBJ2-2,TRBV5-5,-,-,CASVENTGELFF,TGTGCCAGCGTTGAGAACACCGGGGAGCTGTTTTTT
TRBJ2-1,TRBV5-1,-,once,CASSLRDFTNEQFF,TGCGCCAGCAGCCTTAGGGACTTTACGAATGAGCAGTTCTTC
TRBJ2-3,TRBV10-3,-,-,CAISEGQSSTDTQYF,TGTGCCATCAGTGAGGGACAGTCTAGCACAGATACGCAGTATTTT
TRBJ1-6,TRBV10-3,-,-,CAISESGQNSPLHF,TGTGCCATCAGTGAGTCGGGACAAAATTCACCCCTCCACTTT
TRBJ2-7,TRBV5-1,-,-,CASSLVAASYEQYF,TGCGCCAGCAGCTTGGTTGCCGCCTCCTACGAGCAGTACTTC
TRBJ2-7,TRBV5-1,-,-,CASSLGFRGLYEQYF,TGCGCCAGCAGCTTGGGGTTCCGGGGGCTCTACGAGCAGTACTTC
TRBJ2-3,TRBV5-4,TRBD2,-,CASSMGLAADTQYF,TGTGCCAGCAGCATGGGACTAGCGGCAGATACGCAGTATTTT
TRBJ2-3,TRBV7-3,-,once,CASSLDSGAGTDTQYF,TGTGCCAGCAGCCTCGACTCGGGCGCCGGCACAGATACGCAGTATTTT
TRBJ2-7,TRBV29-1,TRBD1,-,CSFSDGTGLGGEQYF,TGCAGCTTTAGCGACGGGACAGGTCTCGGCGGCGAGCAGTACTTC
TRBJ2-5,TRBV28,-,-,CASSQPWNQETQYF,TGTGCCAGCAGCCAACCCTGGAATCAAGAGACCCAGTACTTC
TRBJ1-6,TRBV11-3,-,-,CASSPRWTDPHNSPLHF,TGTGCCAGCAGCCCCCGGTGGACGGACCCCCATAATTCACCCCTCCACTTT
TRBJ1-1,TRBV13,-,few,CASSLHSEAFF,TGTGCCAGCAGCTTACACAGTGAAGCTTTCTTT
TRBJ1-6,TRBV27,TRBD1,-,CASSMGQGNSPLHF,TGTGCCAGCAGTATGGGACAGGGAAATTCACCCCTCCACTTT
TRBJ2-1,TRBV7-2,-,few,CASSWPPSLIRGDNEQFF,TGTGCCAGCAGCTGGCCCCCTAGCCTCATCCGGGGCGACAATGAGCAGTTCTTC
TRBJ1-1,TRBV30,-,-,CAWGDPGLGHTEAFF,TGTGCCTGGGGGGATCCGGGCCTGGGGCACACTGAAGCTTTCTTT
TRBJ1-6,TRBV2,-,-,CASSEGGGYNSPLHF,TGTGCCAGCAGTGAAGGGGGCGGGTACAATTCACCCCTCCACTTT
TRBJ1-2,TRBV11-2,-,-,CASSLGSYGYTF,TGTGCCAGCAGCTTAGGGAGCTATGGCTACACCTTC
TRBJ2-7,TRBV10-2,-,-,CASKTGYEQYF,TGCGCCAGCAAGACAGGCTACGAGCAGTACTTC
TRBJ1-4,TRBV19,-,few,CASSRYTATNEKLFF,TGTGCCAGTAGTCGCTACACTGCAACTAATGAAAAACTGTTTTTT
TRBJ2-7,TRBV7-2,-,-,CASSLSRADYEQYF,TGTGCCAGCAGCTTGTCCAGGGCCGACTACGAGCAGTACTTC
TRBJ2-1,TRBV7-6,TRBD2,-,CASSPPRLAGANEQFF,TGTGCCAGCAGCCCGCCCCGACTAGCGGGGGCCAATGAGCAGTTCTTC
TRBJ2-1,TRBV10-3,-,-,CATEGEMYNEQFF,TGTGCCACCGAGGGGGAGATGTACAATGAGCAGTTCTTC
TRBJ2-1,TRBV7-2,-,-,CASSRTNEQFF,TGTGCCAGCAGCCGTACTAATGAGCAGTTCTTC
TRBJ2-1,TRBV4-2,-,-,CASSQDQVNEQFF,TGTGCCAGCAGCCAAGATCAGGTGAATGAGCAGTTCTTC
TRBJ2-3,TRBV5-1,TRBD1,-,CASSTGQGRTDTQYF,TGCGCCAGCAGCACCGGACAGGGAAGGACAGATACGCAGTATTTT
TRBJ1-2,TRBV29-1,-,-,CSVESVTGDSYGYTF,TGCAGCGTTGAATCGGTTACGGGTGACTCTTATGGCTACACCTTC
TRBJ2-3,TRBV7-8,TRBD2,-,CASSLATASGTQYF,TGTGCCAGCAGCTTAGCGACGGCTAGCGGTACGCAGTATTTT
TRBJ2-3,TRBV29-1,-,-,CSVADRHPSTDTQYF,TGCAGCGTTGCGGATAGACACCCAAGCACAGATACGCAGTATTTT
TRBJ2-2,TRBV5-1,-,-,CASSASGRTDTGELFF,TGCGCCAGCAGCGCATCTGGGCGGACCGACACCGGGGAGCTGTTTTTT
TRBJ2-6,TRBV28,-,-,CASSFSGANVLTF,TGTGCCAGCAGTTTTAGTGGGGCCAACGTCCTGACTTTC
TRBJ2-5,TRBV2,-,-,CASTWARQEAQYF,TGTGCCAGCACCTGGGCTAGACAAGAAGCCCAGTACTTC
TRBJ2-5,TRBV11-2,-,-,CASSTGSGRETQYF,TGTGCCAGCAGCACGGGGTCAGGACGGGAGACCCAGTACTTC
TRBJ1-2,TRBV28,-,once,CASITDSWDGYTF,TGTGCCAGCATAACTGACAGTTGGGATGGCTACACCTTC
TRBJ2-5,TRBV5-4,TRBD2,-,CASSEPTSGGIETQYF,TGTGCCAGCAGCGAACCGACTAGCGGGGGGATAGAGACCCAGTACTTC
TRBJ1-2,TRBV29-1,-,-,CSVARLLQRDYGYTF,TGCAGCGTTGCAAGGTTACTACAGAGGGACTATGGCTACACCTTC
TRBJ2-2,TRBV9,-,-,CASSVSGTGELFF,TGTGCCAGCAGCGTATCGGGGACCGGGGAGCTGTTTTTT
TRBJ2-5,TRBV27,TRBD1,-,CASSGQGRETQYF,TGTGCCAGCAGCGGACAGGGGAGGGAGACCCAGTACTTC
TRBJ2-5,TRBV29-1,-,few,CSVDDRGGTQETQYF,TGCAGCGTTGATGACCGAGGAGGGACCCAAGAGACCCAGTACTTC
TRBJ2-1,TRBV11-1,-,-,CASSLEGREEVSSYNEQFF,TGTGCCAGCAGCTTAGAGGGCAGGGAAGAGGTTTCATCCTACAATGAGCAGTTCTTC
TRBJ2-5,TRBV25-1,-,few,CASRAGTETQYF,TGTGCCAGCAGGGCGGGGACGGAGACCCAGTACTTC
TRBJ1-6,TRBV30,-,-,CAWSVGQQNSPLHF,TGTGCCTGGAGTGTCGGGCAGCAAAATTCACCCCTCCACTTT
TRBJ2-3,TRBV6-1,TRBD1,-,CASSEWRGTGPDTQYF,TGTGCCAGCAGTGAATGGAGAGGGACAGGGCCAGATACGCAGTATTTT
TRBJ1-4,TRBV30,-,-,CAWSVRAGRSEKLFF,TGTGCCTGGAGTGTTAGGGCGGGGCGGAGTGAAAAACTGTTTTTT
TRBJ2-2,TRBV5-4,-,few,CASSRTNTGELFF,TGTGCCAGCAGCCGGACGAACACCGGGGAGCTGTTTTTT
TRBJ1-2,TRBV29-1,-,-,CSVGQGTAGYTF,TGCAGCGTTGGGCAGGGTACCGCGGGCTACACCTTC
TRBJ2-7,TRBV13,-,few,CASSLLDRPLYEQYF,TGTGCCAGCAGCTTACTCGACCGACCTCTCTACGAGCAGTACTTC
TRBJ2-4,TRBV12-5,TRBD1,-,CASGPGQGWGNIQYF,TGTGCTAGTGGTCCAGGACAGGGCTGGGGCAACATTCAGTACTTC
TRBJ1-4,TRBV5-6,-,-,CASSPGQTNEKLFF,TGTGCCAGCAGCCCTGGCCAAACTAATGAAAAACTGTTTTTT
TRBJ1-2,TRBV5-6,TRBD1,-,CASSRRKTGDKGGYTF,TGTGCCAGCAGCCGACGAAAGACAGGGGATAAGGGCGGCTACACCTTC
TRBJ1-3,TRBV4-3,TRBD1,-,CASSPKTGGVSGNTIYF,TGCGCCAGCAGCCCCAAAACAGGGGGAGTCTCTGGAAACACCATATATTTT
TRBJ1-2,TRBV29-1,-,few,CSVKPQGALNYGYTF,TGCAGCGTAAAGCCCCAAGGGGCGTTGAACTATGGCTACACCTTC
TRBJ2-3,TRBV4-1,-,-,CASSQGGTDKDTQYF,TGCGCCAGCAGCCAAGGCGGGACTGACAAAGATACGCAGTATTTT
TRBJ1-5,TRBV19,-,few,CASSRYGQGPNQPQHF,TGTGCCAGTAGCCGCTACGGGCAGGGCCCCAATCAGCCCCAGCATTTT